What follows are 28 T cell receptor beta chains derived from one specimen sequenced in a study of cytotoxic CD8 clonotypes in ibrutinib-treated CLL. Here immunoSEQ multiplex PCR was the method, and the copy in TCRdb shows in-frame clones only, minus some. Altogether some 130,000 clones are present, around 84% being singletons, with the ten largest covering 2.5% to 3.5%. Specimen: PBMCs, collected after 24 months of ibrutinib treatment. These receptors originate from a human donor with chronic lymphocytic leukemia.

This clone was seen a single time. V usage is TRBV6-5 and J usage is TRBJ1-5; D may be TRBD1 (5 bases). This CDR3 is built from 15 residues. The V gene's germline CDR1 is MNHEY and CDR2 SVGAGI. Trimming stripped 6 bases from V and 6 bases from J, with 18 bases between. CDR3 DNA sequence: TGTGCCAGCAGCGACGATGGGGGTCGGGGTCAGCCCCAGCATTTT. It is translated as CASSDDGGRGQPQHF.

The rearrangement joins TRBV5-4 to TRBJ1-4, with 9 bases identical to TRBD1. The J segment lost 8 bases and the V segment lost 4 bases, leaving 9 bases of the junction unmatched. The CDR3 consists of 15 residues. In germline, CDR1 is SGHNT, CDR2 YYREEE (reference sequence). The CDR3 coding sequence is TGTGCCAGCAGCGGAAACAGGGGGCGCCGGGAAAAACTGTTTTTT. Its translation: CASSGNRGRREKLFF.

This clone was picked up one time. V usage is TRBV28 and J usage is TRBJ1-5, with 11 bases fitting TRBD1. Germline V gene sequence: CDR1 MDHEN, CDR2 SYDVKM. The CDR3 spans 14 residues. V lost 3 bases and J lost 7; bases outside the gene matches: 2. CDR3 coding DNA: TGTGCCAGCAGTTTTTGGACAGGGGGCCAGCCCCAGCATTTT. Protein product: CASSFWTGGQPQHF.

The rearrangement joins TRBV7-9 to TRBJ1-1; 8 bases are a match to TRBD1. From germline, CDR1 is SEHNR and CDR2 FQNEAQ (reference sequence). V shed 4 bases and J 6 bases; nucleotides not matched to a gene: 10. CDR3 length equals 15 residues. DNA of the CDR3: TGTGCCAGCAGCTCACAGACAGGGGCTTTTTCTGAAGCTTTCTTT. Protein: CASSSQTGAFSEAFF.

V and J are TRBV30 and TRBJ1-5; unclear D gene. V lost 0 bases, J lost 7 bases, and 7 bases lay in between. The CDR3 is 12 residues long. CDR1 and CDR2 from the germline V gene are GTSNPN and SVGIG (reference sequence). CDR3 sequence reads: CAWSVNSQPQHF. CDR3 bases: TGTGCCTGGAGTGTCAACAGCCAGCCCCAGCATTTT.

The table lists this clone with a count of one. The chain uses TRBV6-1 and TRBJ2-6; weak D call: TRBD1 (6 bases). The CDR3 has 15 residues. V gave up 6 bases and J gave up 1 base, with 10 bases separating them. Per germline, CDR1 MNHNS and CDR2 SASEGT. In nucleotides, the CDR3 is TGTGCCAGCAGCTCAGGGGTATCTGGGGCCAACGTCCTGACTTTC. Its protein is CASSSGVSGANVLTF.

This rearrangement joins TRBV19 to TRBJ2-3; D might be TRBD1 (5 bases). The V gene's germline CDR1 is LNHDA and CDR2 SQIVND (reference sequence). V was trimmed by 2 bases and J by 6 bases, leaving 15 bases between them. There are 15 residues in the CDR3. CDR3 bases: TGTGCCAGTAGTATACAGGGAAGGAGAGTGGATACGCAGTATTTT. Amino acid sequence: CASSIQGRRVDTQYF.

This clone was detected only a few times. V and J are TRBV7-2 and TRBJ1-6; 7 nucleotides align to TRBD1. The CDR3 contains 14 residues. Germline V gene lookup returns CDR1 SGHTA and CDR2 FQGNSA. V lost 5 bases to trimming and J lost 6 bases; unmatched junction nucleotides: 4. CDR3: CASSQTGFNSPLHF. As DNA, the CDR3 is TGTGCCAGCAGCCAGACAGGGTTTAATTCACCCCTCCACTTT.

This clone was observed a single time. The chain carries TRBV6-4 and TRBJ2-1; 9 bases are a match to TRBD2. The V gene's germline CDR1 is MRHNA and CDR2 SNTAGT. Germline trimming cut 4 bases from V and 5 bases from J; bases unmatched to any gene: 9. There are 16 residues in the CDR3. CDR3 sequence reads: CASSAAAGGVNNEQFF. The DNA of the CDR3 is TGTGCCAGCAGTGCTGCAGCGGGGGGAGTAAACAATGAGCAGTTCTTC.

The sample holds one count of this clone. V and J are TRBV27 and TRBJ1-1; possibly TRBD1 for D (5 bases). This CDR3 has 15 amino acids. Trimming cost V 5 bases and J 7 bases, with 20 bases left between them. In germline, CDR1 is MNHEY, CDR2 SMNVEV (reference sequence). Here the CDR3 reads CASSPIRWTGGEAFF. The CDR3 DNA is TGTGCCAGCAGTCCGATCAGGTGGACGGGGGGTGAAGCTTTCTTT.

Remarks on this clone: The germline gene is not matched at one end of the junction; a read error may be the cause. This chain joins TRBV7-2 and TRBJ2-7, with 12 bases fitting TRBD1. The germline V gene encodes CDR1 SGHTA and CDR2 FQGNSA. The CDR3 covers 16 residues. The CDR3 region has the DNA TGCGCCAGCAGCCATATGCCCGGGACAGGGGGCGACGAGCAGTACTTC. This gives the protein CASSHMPGTGGDEQYF.

This clone was seen a single time. The J gene is TRBJ1-2, the V gene TRBV9; 10 bases agree with TRBD1. Germline V gene data show CDR1 as SGDLS and CDR2 as YYNGEE. V was pared by 0 bases and J by 6 bases, with 11 bases of the junction left unmatched. The CDR3 has 17 amino acids. CDR3 coding DNA: TGTGCCAGCAGCGTAGTTGAGACAGGGGGCCGGCGCCATGGCTACACCTTC. Translated: CASSVVETGGRRHGYTF.

The genes are TRBV18 and TRBJ2-3; TRBD2 is a possible D gene (6 bases). This CDR3 has 16 amino acids. Germline CDR1 and CDR2: KGHSH and LQKENI. Deletions cut 1 base from V and 4 bases from J, with 15 bases between. The CDR3 bases are TGTGCCAGCTCACCACTCCACGGGGGACTCGCAGATACGCAGTATTTT. It yields the protein CASSPLHGGLADTQYF.

V and J are TRBV7-9 and TRBJ2-5, with 7 bases fitting TRBD1. Trimming at V came to 6 bases and at J to 2 bases, leaving 9 bases not matched to a gene. This CDR3 has 15 amino acids. Germline-derived CDR1 and CDR2 are SEHNR and FQNEAQ (reference sequence). CDR3 in amino acids: CASSIGTEVQETQYF. CDR3 coding DNA: TGTGCCAGCAGTATTGGGACAGAGGTTCAAGAGACCCAGTACTTC.

V usage is TRBV9 and J usage is TRBJ2-1, with unresolved D. The V gene lost 4 bases and the J gene lost 8 bases, with 19 bases spanning the gap. Germline loops: CDR1 SGDLS, CDR2 YYNGEE. This CDR3 spans 15 amino acids. The CDR3 nucleotides are TGTGCCAGCAGCCTTCAGAGTAGGCTTATGGATGAGCAGTTCTTC. Encoded protein: CASSLQSRLMDEQFF.

V is TRBV2 and J is TRBJ2-7; D unresolved. The V end lost 0 bases, the J end lost 3 bases, and 6 bases lay between the germline ends. The CDR3 has 13 residues. Germline CDR1 is SNHLY and CDR2 is FYNNEI. The CDR3 DNA sequence: TGTGCCAGCAGTGAAGCGGGCCTCTACGAGCAGTACTTC. This codes for CASSEAGLYEQYF. The full variable domain, in which reference TRBV2 and TRBJ2-7 provide the parts outside the CDR3, is EPEVTQTPSHQVTQMGQEVILRCVPISNHLYFYWYRQILGQKVEFLVSFYNNEISEKSEIFDDQFSVERPDGSNFTLKIRSTKLEDSAMYFCASSEAGLYEQYFGPGTRLTVT.

In its sample, this clone was seen a few times. The chain couples TRBV6-5 to TRBJ1-2; the D gene is possibly TRBD1 (5 bases). Germline V gives CDR1 MNHEY, CDR2 SVGAGI. There are 13 residues in the CDR3. The V and J ends lost 6 bases and 7 bases respectively, with 15 bases between them. CDR3 in amino acids: CASRQTAPIGYTF. The CDR3, as DNA: TGTGCCAGCAGACAGACAGCCCCCATTGGCTACACCTTC.

This rearrangement joins TRBV7-7 to TRBJ1-2, with TRBD1 matching 7 bases. The CDR3 length is 14 residues. The ends lost 1 base at V and 6 bases at J; junction bases unmatched: 5. Germline CDR1 is SSHAT and CDR2 is FNYEAQ (reference sequence). The CDR3 region has the DNA TGTGCCAGCAGCTTAGGGGGTAGGGGGCATGGCTACACCTTC. Its translation: CASSLGGRGHGYTF.

In its sample, this clone was seen once. The gene calls are TRBV7-5 and TRBJ1-5; the D segment call TRBD1 is taken from the table without a DNA check. TRBV7-5 is deemed a pseudogene. This CDR3 spans 17 amino acids. The CDR3, as DNA: TGTGTCAGAAGCTTACCGATTGGACACCCAAGCAATCAGCCCCAGCATTTT. It yields the protein CVRSLPIGHPSNQPQHF.

The chain couples TRBV4-3 to TRBJ1-1, with TRBD1 matching over 8 bases. V shed 1 base, J shed 3 bases, and the junction held 4 bases outside the gene matches. CDR3 length: 15 residues. Germline V gives CDR1 LGHNA, CDR2 YSLEER. The CDR3 spells CASSQGGRGHTEAFF. CDR3 in DNA: TGCGCCAGCAGCCAAGGGGGCAGGGGGCACACTGAAGCTTTCTTT.

This clone was found once. CDR3 residues: CASSLGPGGPGELFF. The CDR3 nucleotides read TGTGCCAGCAGTTTAGGGCCAGGGGGCCCCGGGGAGCTGTTTTTT. J is TRBJ2-2 and V is TRBV28; 8 bases line up with TRBD1. Per the germline V gene, CDR1 is MDHEN and CDR2 is SYDVKM. Trimming took 2 bases from V and 6 from J; bases not matched to a gene: 5. The CDR3 contains 15 residues.

The gene calls are TRBV6-1 and TRBJ2-7; D may be TRBD2 (6 bases). Trimming left V 8 bases short and J 1 base short, with 12 bases between. Germline V gene lookup returns CDR1 MNHNS and CDR2 SASEGT. This CDR3 is built from 13 residues. The chain's CDR3 is CASAGRRSYEQYF. Written as DNA, the CDR3 is TGTGCCAGCGCGGGACGCAGATCCTACGAGCAGTACTTC.

The chain couples TRBV5-1 to TRBJ1-3; D gene uncertain. The germline CDR1 and CDR2 sequences are SGHRS and YFSETQ. V was pared by 7 bases and J by 0 bases, with 20 bases between. This CDR3 is built from 17 residues. The CDR3 spells CASPTLRLAASGNTIYF. The CDR3 bases are TGCGCCAGCCCCACACTAAGACTGGCTGCCTCTGGAAACACCATATATTTT.

This clone was counted once. The V call is TRBV25-1, the J call TRBJ2-5; 7 nucleotides agree with TRBD2. The V and J ends lost 8 bases and 5 bases, in that order; junction bases with no gene match: 8. Germline lookup yields CDR1 MGHDK and CDR2 SYGVNS. This CDR3 is built from 13 residues. For the CDR3, the DNA is TGTGCCAGCGGAAGACTAGCTGAGGAGACCCAGTACTTC. This sequence encodes CASGRLAEETQYF.

CDR3 in DNA: TGTGCCAGCAGCGTAGCAGGGAGATTGGTGAACACTGAAGCTTTCTTT. This translates into CASSVAGRLVNTEAFF. The chain combines TRBV9 with TRBJ1-1; possible D gene TRBD1, 5 bases. CDR1 and CDR2 (germline): SGDLS, YYNGEE. The CDR3 loop spans 16 amino acids. V shed 0 bases and J shed 0 bases, with 12 bases lying between them. Supplemented by reference TRBV9 and TRBJ1-1, the full variable domain reads DSGVTQTPKHLITATGQRVTLRCSPRSGDLSVYWYQQSLDQGLQFLIQYYNGEERAKGNILERFSAQQFPDLHSELNLSSLELGDSALYFCASSVAGRLVNTEAFFGQGTRLTVV.

This sequence joins TRBV6-5 and TRBJ1-5; D gene unclear. Germline V gene sequence: CDR1 MNHEY, CDR2 SVGAGI. Trimming removed 7 bases at V and 3 bases at J, with 10 bases between. CDR3 size: 13 residues. This CDR3 reads CASNDKFNQPQHF. In nucleotides, the CDR3 is TGTGCCAGCAACGACAAGTTCAATCAGCCCCAGCATTTT.

In its sample, this clone was seen a few times. The J gene is TRBJ2-2, the V gene TRBV6-4, with D perhaps TRBD1 (6 bases). The germline CDR1 and CDR2 sequences are MRHNA and SNTAGT. Deletions cut 5 bases from V and 3 bases from J, with 10 bases between. The CDR3 loop spans 14 amino acids. The CDR3 loop reads CASSKAGDTGELFF. In DNA, the CDR3 is TGTGCCAGCAGTAAAGCAGGGGACACCGGGGAGCTGTTTTTT.

The CDR3 bases are TGCGCCAGCAGTCAATCAGACAGGGAGGGTTTGGAGACCCAGTACTTC. This encodes CASSQSDREGLETQYF. This chain uses TRBV23-1 with TRBJ2-5, with D perhaps being TRBD1 or TRBD2 (7 bases each). TRBV23-1 is labeled an ORF, and its function is uncertain. With 0 bases removed from V and 5 bases from J, the gap between germline ends came to 16 bases. This CDR3 has 16 residues.